This TCR beta chain was documented in a study of T-cell reconstitution after alpha-beta-depleted transplantation in children. Regarding the study as a whole: Reports say that about two months after transplant, the alpha-beta T cells came out of several hundred graft clones that had expanded. Surviving recipient T cells and thymic progenitors underlay high day-60 TCRbeta diversity in some patients.

The table lists this clonotype with many counts. Antigen: not known. There are 16 residues in the CDR3. Trimming removed 2 bases at V and 6 bases at J, with 23 bases between. The germline V gene has CDR1 DFQATT and CDR2 SNEGSKA (reference sequence). As it was prepared, the TCRbeta library received unique molecular identifiers. TCRdb itself ran the PCR reads through MiXCR, one entry per CDR3 protein. The sample records around 700,000 distinct CDR3 sequences, about 12% being singletons. Sequencing was performed on PBMCs, taken before TCRalphabeta/CD19-depleted stem cell transplant. This chain connects TRBV20-1 to TRBJ2-7; D is possibly TRBD1 (6 bases). This receptor was obtained from a girl aged 2-10 years with congenital amegakaryocytic thrombocytopenia, due to receive a stem cell transplant. CDR3 sequence (DNA): TGCAGTGCTAGACTGGCGACAGGAACCCTGATAGGCGAGCAGTACTTC. It yields the protein CSARLATGTLIGEQYF.